The rows below give T cell receptor beta chains drawn from one sample of a study of blood T cells in healthy people across ages. MiXCR was run by TCRdb on the 5' RACE reads, yielding one entry per CDR3 protein. The table records 700,000 to 900,000 distinct CDR3 sequences, roughly 25% of them present only once. The sample also formed part of further work on T cells of mothers and their children.

What was sequenced was blood. The receptors stem from a boy aged 5-17 years in good health. The CDR3 runs from the conserved cysteine through the conserved F or W. The D gene is left open where the match is weak. Some rows have no size entry. The others give once, few or many, or a class for an expanded clone.

clone size | J gene | D gene | V gene | CDR3 protein | CDR3 DNA
few | TRBJ2-7 | NA | TRBV5-5 | CASSLVAGRGTYEQYF | TGTGCCAGCAGCTTGGTGGCAGGTCGTGGCACCTACGAGCAGTACTTC
NA | TRBJ2-7 | NA | TRBV7-9 | CASTLGGALSSYEQYF | TGTGCCAGCACCCTGGGCGGGGCCTTGAGCTCCTACGAGCAGTACTTC
few | TRBJ2-5 | TRBD1 | TRBV20-1 | CSANEGASGPWGTQYF | TGCAGTGCTAACGAGGGGGCAAGTGGGCCATGGGGGACCCAGTACTTC
NA | TRBJ2-2 | TRBD1 | TRBV7-9 | CASSFNRQGGSTGELFF | TGTGCCAGCAGCTTCAATCGACAGGGCGGAAGCACCGGGGAGCTGTTTTTT
few | TRBJ1-5 | TRBD1 | TRBV5-5 | CASSTTPQGVRGQPQHF | TGTGCCAGCAGCACCACGCCACAGGGGGTGCGGGGTCAGCCCCAGCATTTT
few | TRBJ1-1 | NA | TRBV12-3/TRBV12-4 | CASKTGNTEAFF | TGTGCCAGCAAGACAGGGAACACTGAAGCTTTCTTT
NA | TRBJ2-5 | NA | TRBV5-5 | CASSFPRGEETQYF | TGTGCCAGCAGCTTTCCTAGGGGAGAGGAGACCCAGTACTTC
few | TRBJ2-5 | NA | TRBV4-1 | CASSQPEVETQYF | TGCGCCAGCAGCCAACCAGAAGTGGAGACCCAGTACTTC
NA | TRBJ2-1 | NA | TRBV7-3 | CTSSLNPGVSSYNEQFF | TGTACCAGCAGCTTAAATCCAGGCGTTAGCTCCTACAATGAGCAGTTCTTC
NA | TRBJ2-7 | NA | TRBV12-3/TRBV12-4 | CASSLNAGSEEQYF | TGTGCCAGCAGTTTAAACGCGGGGTCGGAAGAGCAGTACTTC
NA | TRBJ1-2 | NA | TRBV29-1 | CSVAGAAANYGYTF | TGCAGCGTTGCTGGGGCAGCCGCTAACTATGGCTACACCTTC
NA | TRBJ1-4 | NA | TRBV7-9 | CASSRGREEKLFF | TGTGCCAGCAGTCGGGGGAGGGAAGAAAAACTGTTTTTT
NA | TRBJ2-5 | NA | TRBV4-1 | CASSHTTGRRETQYF | TGCGCCAGCAGCCACACCACAGGGCGACGGGAGACCCAGTACTTC
NA | TRBJ2-3 | NA | TRBV7-3 | CASSEQDTDTQYF | TGTGCCAGCAGCGAACAGGACACAGATACGCAGTATTTT
few | TRBJ1-1 | TRBD1 | TRBV12-3/TRBV12-4 | CASSADRGAEAFF | TGTGCCAGCAGTGCCGACAGGGGTGCTGAAGCTTTCTTT
NA | TRBJ2-7 | NA | TRBV29-1 | CSVGRQGSGSYEQYF | TGCAGCGTTGGGCGCCAGGGGTCGGGTAGCTACGAGCAGTACTTC
NA | TRBJ2-3 | TRBD2 | TRBV10-3 | CAISESRGSTDTQYF | TGCGCCATCAGTGAATCGCGGGGGAGCACAGATACGCAGTATTTT
few | TRBJ1-2 | NA | TRBV27 | CASSFSRGEYGYTF | TGTGCCAGCAGTTTTAGTAGGGGCGAGTATGGCTACACCTTC
NA | TRBJ2-5 | TRBD1 | TRBV29-1 | CSFPGQVQETQYF | TGCAGCTTCCCGGGACAGGTTCAAGAGACCCAGTACTTC
few | TRBJ1-2 | TRBD1 | TRBV4-1 | CASSHGTGLTYGYTF | TGCGCCAGCAGCCATGGGACAGGTCTTACTTATGGCTACACCTTC
many | TRBJ2-5 | TRBD2 | TRBV10-3 | CAIRTSGGEETQYF | TGTGCCATCAGGACTAGCGGGGGGGAAGAGACCCAGTACTTC
many | TRBJ1-5 | NA | TRBV10-3 | CAIRKQGEEQPQHF | TGTGCCATCAGGAAGCAGGGAGAAGAACAGCCCCAGCATTTT
NA | TRBJ2-5 | NA | TRBV20-1 | CSARDNERFF | TGCAGTGCTAGGGACAATGAGCGGTTCTTC
few | TRBJ1-4 | TRBD1 | TRBV6-5 | CASSYSPGQPNEKLFF | TGTGCCAGCAGTTACTCACCGGGACAGCCTAATGAAAAACTGTTTTTT
NA | TRBJ2-1 | NA | TRBV12-3/TRBV12-4 | CASRTRGGQFF | TGTGCCAGCAGAACCCGGGGCGGGCAGTTCTTC
NA | TRBJ2-1 | NA | TRBV7-2 | CASSLQAGSYNEQFF | TGTGCCAGCAGCTTACAAGCGGGTTCCTACAATGAGCAGTTCTTC
NA | TRBJ2-3 | NA | TRBV12-3/TRBV12-4 | CASREGSTDTQYF | TGTGCCAGCAGAGAGGGCAGCACAGATACGCAGTATTTT
few | TRBJ2-7 | TRBD2 | TRBV6-4 | CATGRSYEQYF | TGTGCCACCGGGAGGAGTTACGAGCAGTACTTC
NA | TRBJ2-1 | NA | TRBV11-1 | CASSPGLSSYNEQFF | TGTGCCAGCAGCCCAGGGCTTAGCTCCTACAATGAGCAGTTCTTC
few | TRBJ2-7 | TRBD2 | TRBV2 | CAGTWTSGLALAYEQYF | TGTGCCGGCACCTGGACTAGCGGGTTGGCCCTTGCCTACGAGCAGTACTTC
NA | TRBJ2-4 | NA | TRBV12-3/TRBV12-4 | CASSPGVGGGPTLAKNIQYF | TGTGCCAGCAGCCCGGGGGTTGGCGGGGGCCCCACCTTAGCCAAAAACATTCAGTACTTC
few | TRBJ1-4 | NA | TRBV2 | CASSSGPDDEKLFF | TGTGCCAGCAGTTCCGGGCCGGACGATGAAAAACTGTTTTTT
NA | TRBJ1-1 | NA | TRBV7-6 | CASSPNRIRMNTEAFF | TGTGCCAGCAGCCCAAACAGGATCCGCATGAACACTGAAGCTTTCTTT
NA | TRBJ2-7 | TRBD1 | TRBV6-5 | CASSPGTESSYEQYF | TGTGCCAGCAGTCCGGGGACAGAGAGCTCCTACGAGCAGTACTTC
NA | TRBJ2-1 | NA | TRBV6-5 | CASTKTANSYNEQFF | TGTGCCAGCACCAAAACAGCGAACTCCTACAATGAGCAGTTCTTC
NA | TRBJ2-7 | NA | TRBV4-1 | CASSQGTSLSYEQYF | TGCGCCAGCAGCCAAGGGACTTCCCTCTCCTACGAGCAGTACTTC
NA | TRBJ2-7 | NA | TRBV27 | CASSLAGLSYEQYF | TGTGCCAGCAGTTTAGCGGGACTCTCCTACGAGCAGTACTTC
few | TRBJ2-6 | TRBD1 | TRBV28 | CASRRTGGSGANVLTF | TGTGCCAGCAGGAGGACAGGGGGCTCTGGGGCCAACGTCCTGACTTTC
NA | TRBJ2-7 | TRBD2 | TRBV15 | CATSRDRSGNSYEQYF | TGTGCCACCAGCAGAGACCGGAGCGGGAACTCCTACGAGCAGTACTTC
NA | TRBJ1-2 | NA | TRBV20-1 | CSLDGASGLYGYTF | TGCAGCCTCGACGGAGCTAGCGGACTCTATGGCTACACCTTC
NA | TRBJ2-7 | NA | TRBV5-1 | CASKRETGPYEQYF | TGCGCCAGCAAGCGGGAGACAGGGCCCTACGAGCAGTACTTC
NA | TRBJ2-7 | NA | TRBV7-9 | CASSRGSPGAMVYEQYF | TGTGCCAGCAGTCGTGGTTCCCCCGGGGCCATGGTTTACGAGCAGTACTTC
NA | TRBJ1-5 | NA | TRBV15 | CATSRDRVRNQPQHF | TGTGCCACCAGCAGAGATCGGGTACGCAATCAGCCCCAGCATTTT
NA | TRBJ1-4 | NA | TRBV6-6 | CASSRTFGEKLFF | TGTGCCAGCAGCCGCACCTTCGGTGAAAAACTGTTTTTT
NA | TRBJ1-6 | NA | TRBV4-1 | CASSQPGHSLNSPLHF | TGCGCCAGCAGCCAACCCGGACACAGTCTTAATTCACCCCTCCACTTT
NA | TRBJ2-2 | TRBD2 | TRBV7-8 | CADAGGNTGELFF | TGTGCCGACGCGGGGGGGAACACCGGGGAGCTGTTTTTT
few | TRBJ2-3 | TRBD2 | TRBV7-2 | CASSRRIAGGPRDTDTQYF | TGTGCCAGCAGCCGAAGGATAGCGGGGGGGCCCAGGGATACAGATACGCAGTATTTT